The 4 T cell receptor beta chains in this list originate from one sample, sequenced in a study of blood T cell repertoires in COVID-19. The protocol was immunoSEQ multiplex PCR, while the TCRdb copy is restricted to in-frame clones and leaves out a portion. The table shows about 200,000 clones, with about 81% occurring only once. The sample taken for sequencing was peripheral blood. The receptors stem from a woman aged 60 to 75 with COVID-19, enrolled during active disease.

The chain links TRBV2 to TRBJ1-5, with D unresolved. Germline V gene sequence: CDR1 SNHLY, CDR2 FYNNEI. The CDR3 has 14 amino acids. Trimming left V 6 bases short and J 7 bases short, with 16 bases between. CDR3 sequence reads: CASSEWGVEQPQHF. The CDR3 DNA sequence: TGTGCCAGCAGCGAATGGGGAGTGGAACAGCCCCAGCATTTT.

The V gene is TRBV6-2 or TRBV6-3, the J gene TRBJ1-5; a weak D match, TRBD1 (5 bases). Germline CDR1 reads MNHEY; CDR2 reads SVGEGT. V dropped 5 bases and J dropped 7 bases, with 15 bases sitting between them. This CDR3 is built from 14 residues. Here the CDR3 DNA reads TGTGCCAGCAGTCCCCCCCTGGGGCTCCAGCCCCAGCATTTT. Translating it yields CASSPPLGLQPQHF.

The rearrangement links TRBV28 to TRBJ1-2; the D gene is possibly TRBD1 (6 bases). The CDR3 extends over 13 amino acids. CDR1 and CDR2 from the germline V gene are MDHEN and SYDVKM. The ends were cut back, 5 bases at V and 4 bases at J, with 11 bases in the middle. CDR3 nucleotide sequence: TGTGCCAGCAGTCCAAGGACAGTCTATGGCTACACCTTC. This sequence encodes CASSPRTVYGYTF.

The chain employs TRBV3-1 (or the pseudogene TRBV3-2) and TRBJ2-7; 8 positions match TRBD1. This CDR3 has 18 residues. V lost 3 bases to trimming and J lost 5 bases; unmatched junction nucleotides: 18. CDR1 and CDR2 (germline): LGHDT, YNNKEL (reference sequence). In nucleotides, the CDR3 is TGTGCCAGCAGCCAGGCGGGACCGGGACAGGTGGTCGGGAACGAGCAGTACTTC. Translation: CASSQAGPGQVVGNEQYF.